This T cell receptor beta chain was observed in a study of brain T cells in children with intractable seizures. Specified time point: blood from clinic visit 5 months post-surgery; TSC patient then seizure free. Surgery cases with the highest brain T cell transcript signatures were chosen for sequencing. This clone appeared a single time. With V trimmed by 3 bases and J by 1 base, 11 bases remained unmatched. The CDR3 runs 17 residues. Looked up from germline, CDR1 is MGHDK and CDR2 is SYGVNS. Clones were read by immunoSEQ multiplex PCR, and TCRdb kept only the in-frame ones, dropping some. This sample has hundreds of thousands of clones; about 94% occur once, and the top ten carry around 5%.

The chain links TRBV25-1 to TRBJ1-1; TRBD1 matches at 7 bases. This clonotype was obtained from a boy under two years old with tuberous sclerosis and intractable seizures. This material consisted of peripheral blood, taken roughly 5 months after surgery. In DNA, the CDR3 is TGTGCCAGCAGTGAGCCGGGAGGGGGCGCGGGGAACACTGAAGCTTTCTTT. This codes for CASSEPGGGAGNTEAFF.